The 27 T cell receptor beta chains presented below share a single source sample, sequenced in a study of early T cells in non-severe SARS-CoV-2 infection. TCRdb used MiXCR to reprocess the 5' RACE reads, holding one entry per CDR3 protein. The profile shows about 130,000 distinct CDR3 sequences, more than 12% of them singletons. The sample consisted of whole blood. Receptor source: an adult who was a healthcare worker with PCR-confirmed SARS-CoV-2 infection or an uninfected control (not recorded which).

This clonotype was picked up a small number of times. The chain couples TRBV11-2 to TRBJ2-1; TRBD2 matches at 12 bases. The germline V gene has CDR1 SGHAT and CDR2 FQNNGV. This CDR3 is built from 16 residues. Trimming cost V 6 bases and J 2 bases; bases outside gene matches: 5. The CDR3 here is CASSILAGGPYNEQFF. CDR3 DNA sequence: TGTGCCAGCAGTATACTAGCGGGGGGACCCTACAATGAGCAGTTCTTC.

This clonotype was found a few times. CDR3 loop: CASSLAPWGVYGDSPYEQYF. The DNA of the CDR3 is TGTGCCAGCAGCTTAGCTCCGTGGGGTGTTTATGGGGACAGTCCCTACGAGCAGTACTTC. V gene TRBV11-2 combines with J gene TRBJ2-7; 7 nucleotides match TRBD1. Losses at the gene ends were 1 base for V and 2 bases for J; bases not matched to a gene: 20. The germline gives CDR1 SGHAT, CDR2 FQNNGV. CDR3 length equals 20 residues.

This clonotype was counted ten times or more. The V gene is TRBV10-3, the J gene TRBJ2-1, with D perhaps TRBD2 (6 bases). The CDR3 extends over 12 amino acids. V gave up 3 bases and J gave up 8 bases, with 8 bases separating them. Germline V lookup: CDR1 ENHRY, CDR2 SYGVKD. CDR3 coding DNA: TGTGCCATCAGTGACGCGGGGTATGAGCAGTTCTTC. Translating it yields CAISDAGYEQFF.

This chain uses TRBV7-9 with TRBJ1-5, with 7 bases fitting TRBD1. The V gene end was trimmed by 7 bases and the J gene end by 5 bases; junction bases not matched to a gene: 11. The CDR3 extends over 15 amino acids. Germline V CDR1 and CDR2: SEHNR, FQNEAQ (reference sequence). The CDR3 coding sequence is TGTGCCAGCACCGGGGACAGCCTCGTTGATCAGCCCCAGCATTTT. It encodes CASTGDSLVDQPQHF.

The count of this clonotype is one. This chain joins TRBV12-3 or TRBV12-4 and TRBJ2-7; 10 nucleotides line up with TRBD2. This CDR3 has 15 amino acids. The J segment lost 7 bases and the V segment lost 3 bases, leaving 9 bases of the junction unmatched. The CDR3 region is CASSLRSGGTREQYF. CDR3 nucleotides: TGTGCCAGCAGTTTGCGTAGCGGGGGGACGCGTGAGCAGTACTTC.

The V call is TRBV6-1, the J call TRBJ2-5; no definite D call. Per germline, CDR1 MNHNS and CDR2 SASEGT. V gave up 1 base and J gave up 5 bases, with 14 bases separating them. The CDR3 contains 15 residues. The CDR3 DNA sequence: TGTGCCAGCAGTGAAGGTCCGAGACCGATTGAGACCCAGTACTTC. Translated, it gives CASSEGPRPIETQYF.

The rearrangement joins TRBV20-1 to TRBJ1-1, with D possibly matching TRBD1 (5 bases). The V gene lost 1 base and the J gene lost 1 base, with 13 bases spanning the gap. The CDR3 loop spans 15 amino acids. Germline CDR1 reads DFQATT; CDR2 reads SNEGSKA (reference sequence). The CDR3 coding sequence is TGCAGTGCTAGAGCCCCAGGGACGGCGAACACTGAAGCTTTCTTT. This codes for CSARAPGTANTEAFF.

The chain has TRBV2 and TRBJ2-2, with 8 bases that match TRBD2. This CDR3 region has 15 residues. The V and J ends lost 1 base and 3 bases, in that order; junction bases with no gene match: 1. In germline, CDR1 is SNHLY, CDR2 FYNNEI. The CDR3 DNA sequence: TGTGCCAGCAGTGAAGTGACTAGCGACACCGGGGAGCTGTTTTTT. Protein sequence: CASSEVTSDTGELFF.

This clonotype was recorded at least ten times. The chain has TRBV5-6 and TRBJ2-7; 7 bases map to TRBD2. This CDR3 contains 13 residues. With 4 bases clipped from V and 2 bases from J, the junction kept 3 bases outside the gene matches. In germline, CDR1 is SGHDT, CDR2 YYEEEE. The CDR3 region is CASSVRGTYEQYF. The CDR3 DNA reads TGTGCCAGCAGCGTGCGGGGGACCTACGAGCAGTACTTC.

In DNA, the CDR3 is TGTGCCAGCAGCTTGGTGGACTCGATACATACGCAGTATTTT. Its protein product is CASSLVDSIHTQYF. The rearrangement links TRBV5-4 to TRBJ2-3, with D perhaps matching TRBD2 (5 bases). The CDR3 is made up of 14 amino acids. V was trimmed by 0 bases and J by 7 bases, leaving 12 bases between them. Germline loops: CDR1 SGHNT, CDR2 YYREEE (reference sequence).

The J gene is TRBJ2-3, the V gene TRBV6-1; D not resolved. The V gene lost 6 bases and the J gene lost 7 bases, with 17 bases spanning the gap. In germline, CDR1 is MNHNS, CDR2 SASEGT. The CDR3 spans 14 residues. CDR3 sequence reads: CASRNPASRYTQYF. The CDR3 DNA sequence: TGTGCCAGCAGGAACCCGGCTTCTAGGTATACGCAGTATTTT.

The J gene is TRBJ1-1, the V gene TRBV20-1; no reliable D call. The V end lost 5 bases, the J end lost 4 bases, and 11 bases lay between the germline ends. Germline V CDR1 and CDR2: DFQATT, SNEGSKA (reference sequence). This CDR3 contains 12 residues. The CDR3: CSAAQAATEAFF. CDR3 DNA sequence: TGCAGTGCTGCCCAGGCGGCCACTGAAGCTTTCTTT.

The chain couples TRBV5-4 to TRBJ2-7, with 8 bases aligning to TRBD1. J was trimmed by 4 bases and V by 2 bases; bases with no gene match: 5. Per germline, CDR1 SGHNT and CDR2 YYREEE (reference sequence). The CDR3 extends over 14 amino acids. CDR3 in amino acids: CASSLKQGDYEQYF. For the CDR3, the DNA is TGTGCCAGCAGCTTAAAACAGGGGGATTACGAGCAGTACTTC.

This clonotype has only a few counts. The CDR3 DNA is TGCAGCGTCCTTAGGACAGGCCGCTATGGCTACACCTTC. Translation gives CSVLRTGRYGYTF. The V and J genes are TRBV29-1 and TRBJ1-2; TRBD1 agrees at 7 bases. V trimming: 6 bases; J trimming: 4 bases; junction bases outside the gene matches: 8. The length of the CDR3 is 13 residues. CDR1 and CDR2 (germline): SQVTM, ANQGSEA.

The rearrangement joins TRBV20-1 to TRBJ2-4; weak D call: TRBD2 (6 bases). Per germline, CDR1 DFQATT and CDR2 SNEGSKA (reference sequence). Trimming cost V 3 bases and J 3 bases, with 21 bases left between them. This CDR3 contains 17 residues. As DNA, the CDR3 is TGCAGTGCTAGGGCCCGCGGGGAGCCCCTAGGCAAAAACATTCAGTACTTC. Translated, it gives CSARARGEPLGKNIQYF.

This clonotype was seen a handful of times. V is TRBV5-8 and J is TRBJ1-1; D unclear. V lost 3 bases and J 1 base, leaving 7 bases between the germline ends. Germline loops: CDR1 SGHTS, CDR2 YDEGEE. CDR3 length: 13 amino acids. The CDR3 coding sequence is TGTGCCAGCAGCTCCGCCCAGAACACTGAAGCTTTCTTT. Its protein is CASSSAQNTEAFF.

V is TRBV5-4 and J is TRBJ2-2; D unclear. The CDR3 has 13 amino acids. The germline V gene has CDR1 SGHNT and CDR2 YYREEE (reference sequence). Trimming took 0 bases from V and 5 from J, leaving 5 bases between them. The CDR3 DNA sequence: TGTGCCAGCAGCTTGGATCTGACCGGGGAGCTGTTTTTT. Translated: CASSLDLTGELFF.

This clonotype has only a few counts. The chain links TRBV4-1 to TRBJ2-7; 7 bases are a match to TRBD2. V shed 3 bases, J shed 2 bases, and the junction held 10 bases outside the gene matches. This CDR3 contains 16 residues. CDR1 MGHRA and CDR2 YSYEKL come from the germline V gene. The CDR3 loop reads CASSHAIPRGTYEQYF. CDR3 in DNA: TGCGCCAGCAGCCACGCTATCCCGCGGGGGACCTACGAGCAGTACTTC.

This clonotype has a single count. V gene TRBV18 combines with J gene TRBJ1-2; D is possibly TRBD1 (6 bases). Germline loops: CDR1 KGHSH, CDR2 LQKENI. Trimming left V 6 bases short and J 1 base short, with 12 bases between. This CDR3 region has 14 residues. The CDR3 protein is CASSQQGVNYGYTF. CDR3 nucleotides: TGTGCCAGCTCGCAACAGGGCGTTAACTATGGCTACACCTTC.

The V gene is TRBV18, the J gene TRBJ2-1, with a tentative D call TRBD2 (6 bases). Looked up from germline, CDR1 is KGHSH and CDR2 is LQKENI. V dropped 2 bases and J dropped 10 bases, with 24 bases sitting between them. This CDR3 has 17 amino acids. CDR3 sequence (DNA): TGTGCCAGCTCACCAGAAAAGCGATCGGGGGTGCTAGTCGAGCAGTTCTTC. Encoded protein: CASSPEKRSGVLVEQFF.

This clonotype has more than one count but fewer than ten. This chain uses TRBV7-2 with TRBJ2-7; D not resolved. The CDR3 runs to 14 residues. Germline V gene sequence: CDR1 SGHTA, CDR2 FQGNSA. The V end lost 4 bases, the J end lost 4 bases, and 14 bases lay between the germline ends. The CDR3 bases are TGTGCCAGCAGCTCTCCACGGAGAATATACGAGCAGTACTTC. Protein product: CASSSPRRIYEQYF.

This clonotype has at least ten counts. This chain uses TRBV6-1 with TRBJ1-1; D is undetermined. The CDR3 contains 12 residues. The V end lost 3 bases, the J end lost 10 bases, and 12 bases lay between the germline ends. Germline CDR1 MNHNS, CDR2 SASEGT. CDR3 nucleotide sequence: TGTGCCAGCAGTGAGACCGGGTACTCAGCTTTCTTT. Its protein is CASSETGYSAFF.

This clonotype was counted only a few times. The rearrangement links TRBV7-3 to TRBJ2-1; D is uncertain. From germline, CDR1 is SGHTA and CDR2 FQGTGA. The CDR3 contains 13 residues. Trimming cost V 0 bases and J 8 bases, with 8 bases left between them. The CDR3 coding sequence is TGTGCCAGCAGCTTAACAGGATTCGATGAGCAGTTCTTC. Its translation: CASSLTGFDEQFF.

This clonotype was counted only a few times. V gene TRBV6-6 combines with J gene TRBJ1-2; D is unclear. The germline V gene has CDR1 MNHNY and CDR2 SVGAGI (reference sequence). This CDR3 is 13 amino acids long. V shed 3 bases and J shed 4 bases, with 9 bases lying between them. The CDR3 sequence: CASSYWEGYGYTF. CDR3 nucleotide sequence: TGTGCCAGCAGTTATTGGGAAGGCTATGGCTACACCTTC.

This clonotype was seen more than once but under ten times. V and J are TRBV4-2 and TRBJ1-1, with unresolved D. Trimming removed 1 base at V and 1 base at J, with 16 bases between. The CDR3 covers 17 residues. Per the germline V gene, CDR1 is LGHNA and CDR2 is YNFKEQ. The CDR3 sequence is CASSQVSRGTANTEAFF. The CDR3 DNA is TGTGCCAGCAGCCAAGTTAGCCGGGGAACAGCGAACACTGAAGCTTTCTTT.

Ten or more counts support this clonotype. The V call is TRBV4-1, the J call TRBJ1-4, with 9 bases fitting TRBD1. Per the germline V gene, CDR1 is MGHRA and CDR2 is YSYEKL. The CDR3 extends over 14 amino acids. J gave up 6 bases and V 6 bases, and 5 bases lay outside the gene matches. Written as DNA, the CDR3 is TGCGCCAGCAGTTCCGGGACAGGGTATGAAAAACTGTTTTTT. Translated: CASSSGTGYEKLFF.

This clonotype was seen only a few times. The chain recombines TRBV2 with TRBJ1-2; perhaps TRBD1 as D (6 bases). The V gene lost 6 bases and the J gene lost 7 bases, with 12 bases spanning the gap. Germline-derived CDR1 and CDR2 are SNHLY and FYNNEI. The CDR3 has 12 amino acids. The CDR3 region has the DNA TGTGCCAGCAGGGACAGAATCTCTGGCTACACCTTC. Translating it yields CASRDRISGYTF. Based on the CDR3 plus reference TRBV2 and TRBJ1-2, the full variable domain is EPEVTQTPSHQVTQMGQEVILRCVPISNHLYFYWYRQILGQKVEFLVSFYNNEISEKSEIFDDQFSVERPDGSNFTLKIRSTKLEDSAMYFCASRDRISGYTFGSGTRLTVV.